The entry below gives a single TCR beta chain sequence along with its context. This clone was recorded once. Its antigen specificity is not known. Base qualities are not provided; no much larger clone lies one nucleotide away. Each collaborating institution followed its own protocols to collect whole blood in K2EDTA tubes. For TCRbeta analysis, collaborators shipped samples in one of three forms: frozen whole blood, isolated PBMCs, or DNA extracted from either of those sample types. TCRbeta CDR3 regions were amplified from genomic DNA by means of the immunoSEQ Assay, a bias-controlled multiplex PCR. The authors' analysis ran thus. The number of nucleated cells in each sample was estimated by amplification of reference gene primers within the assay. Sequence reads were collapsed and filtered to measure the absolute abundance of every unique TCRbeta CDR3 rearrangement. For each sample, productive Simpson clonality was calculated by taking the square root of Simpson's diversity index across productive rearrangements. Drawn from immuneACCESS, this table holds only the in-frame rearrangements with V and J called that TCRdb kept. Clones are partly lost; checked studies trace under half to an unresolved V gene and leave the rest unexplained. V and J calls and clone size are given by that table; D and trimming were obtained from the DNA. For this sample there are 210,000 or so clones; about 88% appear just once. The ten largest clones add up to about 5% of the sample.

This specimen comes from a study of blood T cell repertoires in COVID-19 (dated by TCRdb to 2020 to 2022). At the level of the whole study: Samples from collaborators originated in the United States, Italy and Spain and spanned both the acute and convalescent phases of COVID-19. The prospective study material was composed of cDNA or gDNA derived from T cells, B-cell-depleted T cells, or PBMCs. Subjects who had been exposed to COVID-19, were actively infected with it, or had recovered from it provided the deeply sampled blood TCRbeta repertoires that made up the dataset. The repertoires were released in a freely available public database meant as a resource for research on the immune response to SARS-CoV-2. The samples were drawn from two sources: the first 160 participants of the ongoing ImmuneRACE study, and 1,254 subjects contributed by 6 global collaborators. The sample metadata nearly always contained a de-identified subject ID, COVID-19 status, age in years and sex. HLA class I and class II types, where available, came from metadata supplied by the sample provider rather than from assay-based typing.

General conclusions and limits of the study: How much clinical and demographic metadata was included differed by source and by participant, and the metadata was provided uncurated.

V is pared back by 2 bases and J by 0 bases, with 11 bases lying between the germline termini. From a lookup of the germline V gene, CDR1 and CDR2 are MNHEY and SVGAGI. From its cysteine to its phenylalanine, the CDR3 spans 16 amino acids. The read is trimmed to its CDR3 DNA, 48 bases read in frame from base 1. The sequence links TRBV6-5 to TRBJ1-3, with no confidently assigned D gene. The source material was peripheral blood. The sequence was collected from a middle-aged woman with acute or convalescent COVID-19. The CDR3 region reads CASSYGGPHSGNTIYF. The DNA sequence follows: TGTGCCAGCAGTTACGGTGGCCCTCACTCTGGAAACACCATATATTTT.